This T cell receptor beta chain was captured in a study of T cells expressing NK-cell markers. At the level of the study: The TCR beta repertoires originated in sorted CD3+CD56+NKG2C+, CD3+CD56+NKG2C- and CD3+CD56-NKG2C+ T cells. Study results and caveats: In about six donors, dominant NKG2C+ clonotypes were about 1.0-7.0% of CD8+ T cells. Topping the CD3+CD56-NKG2C+ fraction as well were these clonotypes, in several donors.

Details on this clonotype: The antigen is undetermined.

CDR1 is KGHSH and CDR2 is LQKENI in the germline V gene. The CDR3 covers 14 residues. As the method of synthesis, 5'RACE template switching with UMIs yielded TCR beta cDNA. With the 5' RACE reads reprocessed, TCRdb shows one record per CDR3 protein and no DNA. The sample has 150,000 to 160,000 distinct CDR3 sequences, and its top ten clones hold around a third. The clonotype comes from a woman aged 50 to 65 in good health. Specimen: blood T cells: a sorted CD56 or NKG2C T cell subset, CD4+ or CD8+ T cells, or bulk PBMC T cells (not recorded which). The rearrangement uses TRBV18 and TRBJ2-1; the TRBD1 assignment by TCRdb is unverifiable without DNA. This CDR3 is CASSPDRGYNEQFF.